This T cell receptor beta chain was retrieved from a study of CD8 T cells in Susac syndrome. Study-wide results and caveats: In its TCR sequencing and HLA analysis, the study acknowledged that the number of individuals was relatively small.

When the RNA was reverse transcribed, random hexamers were used with an input of 0.5 to 1 ug. A multiplex approach, immunoSEQ multiplex PCR, amplified TCR beta CDR3 across 54 Vbeta and 13 Jbeta. TCRdb independently ran MiXCR on the immunoSEQ multiplex PCR reads; one entry per CDR3 protein. The sample lists about 400,000 distinct CDR3 sequences, around 85% occurring once. As to this clonotype: Antigen: not known.

This CDR3 is built from 17 residues. Germline V lookup: CDR1 SGHVS, CDR2 FQNEAQ. The V and J ends lost 3 bases and 7 bases, in that order; junction bases with no gene match: 15. The authors sequenced TCR beta from blood CD8+ and CD4+ T cells. TEMRA cells were FACS-enriched, while CD8+ and CD4+ T cells were negatively isolated. The origin of this receptor is a human donor with multiple sclerosis. What was sequenced was CD8+ T cells from PBMCs. The V and J genes are TRBV7-8 and TRBJ2-7, with 10 bases lining up with TRBD2. The CDR3 is CASSFPANIAGGHEQYF. The CDR3 coding sequence is TGTGCCAGCAGCTTTCCCGCGAATATAGCGGGAGGTCATGAGCAGTACTTC. The full variable domain, its missing parts supplied by reference TRBV7-8 and TRBJ2-7, is GAGVSQSPRYKVAKRGQDVALRCDPISGHVSLFWYQQALGQGPEFLTYFQNEAQLDKSGLPSDRFFAERPEGSVSTLKIQRTQQEDSAVYLCASSFPANIAGGHEQYFGPGTRLTVT.